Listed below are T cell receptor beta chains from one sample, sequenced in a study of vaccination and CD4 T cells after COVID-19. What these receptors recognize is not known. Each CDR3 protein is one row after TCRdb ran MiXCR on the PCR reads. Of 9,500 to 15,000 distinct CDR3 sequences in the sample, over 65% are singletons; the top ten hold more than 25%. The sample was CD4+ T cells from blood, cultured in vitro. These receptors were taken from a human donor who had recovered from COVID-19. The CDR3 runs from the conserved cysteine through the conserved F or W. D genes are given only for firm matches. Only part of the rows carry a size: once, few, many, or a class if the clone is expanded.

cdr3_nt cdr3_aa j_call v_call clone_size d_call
TGTGCCAGCAGACCCAGGGGGGGCAATCAGCCCCAGCATTTT CASRPRGGNQPQHF TRBJ1-5 TRBV6-1 - TRBD1
TGTGCCAGTATAAGGGAAGGCACCGGGGAGCTGTTTTTT CASIREGTGELFF TRBJ2-2 TRBV19 large -
TGCAGTGCTGATACCGGTTACGAGCAGTACTTC CSADTGYEQYF TRBJ2-7 TRBV20-1 - -
TGTGCCAGCAGCTTAGGCCCCTGGACAGAAAAGGGGGTACAAGAGACCCAGTACTTC CASSLGPWTEKGVQETQYF TRBJ2-5 TRBV7-9 - -
TGTGCCAGTAGGGACAGGGGGCTTATCGGGGAGCTGTTTTTT CASRDRGLIGELFF TRBJ2-2 TRBV19 - TRBD1
TGTGCCACCGCCTGGGGACTAGCGGATGCTAGCGAGCAGTACTTC CATAWGLADASEQYF TRBJ2-7 TRBV10-3 - TRBD2
TGTGCCAGCAGCTTCGGCGGGAGACAGGAGACCCAGTACTTC CASSFGGRQETQYF TRBJ2-5 TRBV7-2 - TRBD2
TGTGCCAGCAGTGAGCACGGGAATCAGCCCCAGCATTTT CASSEHGNQPQHF TRBJ1-5 TRBV6-1 - -
TGTGCCAGCAGTTTCGTTCGAGGCTACACCTTC CASSFVRGYTF TRBJ1-2 TRBV28 - -
TGTGCCAGCAGTACCCCGGGACAGTCGAACACTGAAGCTTTCTTT CASSTPGQSNTEAFF TRBJ1-1 TRBV28 once TRBD1
TGTGCCAGCAGTGGGGGTAGCGCAGGGATCTTC CASSGGSAGIF TRBJ1-2 TRBV2 - -
TGTGCCAGCAGCCACCAGACAGGATCCGGAAACACCATATATTTT CASSHQTGSGNTIYF TRBJ1-3 TRBV11-3 - -
TGCAGTGCTAGGGGGGACAGGGCTATGAACACTGAAGCTTTCTTT CSARGDRAMNTEAFF TRBJ1-1 TRBV20-1 - TRBD1
TGTGCCAGCAGCCCCCCGAGGTCCTATAATTCACCCCTCCACTTT CASSPPRSYNSPLHF TRBJ1-6 TRBV7-2 once -
TGTGCCAGCAGCTTAGCGGGCCCGCCCGGCTACACCTTC CASSLAGPPGYTF TRBJ1-2 TRBV11-2 once -
TGTGCCAGCAGTTTTGCAAGGAATTCACCCCTCCACTTT CASSFARNSPLHF TRBJ1-6 TRBV28 - -
TGCAGTGCTAGATCGCCCGGGAATGAAAAACTGTTTTTT CSARSPGNEKLFF TRBJ1-4 TRBV20-1 - -
TGCAGCGCGAAAAGACAGGGTGGGGTTCAGCCCCAGCATTTT CSAKRQGGVQPQHF TRBJ1-5 TRBV20-1 - TRBD1
TGCGCCAGCAGCCGTGGGACAGCCAGGGAGCTGTTTTTT CASSRGTARELFF TRBJ2-2 TRBV4-3 - TRBD1
TGTGCCAGCAGCTTCGACGGGGGGAACACTGAAGCTTTCTTT CASSFDGGNTEAFF TRBJ1-1 TRBV7-3 - -
TGTGCCACCAGTGATTTTAGCAGGGCAAACACCGGGGAGCTGTTTTTT CATSDFSRANTGELFF TRBJ2-2 TRBV24-1 - -
TGTGCCAGCAACTACCAAGAGACCCAGTACTTC CASNYQETQYF TRBJ2-5 TRBV7-2 - -
TGTGCCAGCAGCTTAGACAGGGGAGGAGAAAAACTGTTTTTT CASSLDRGGEKLFF TRBJ1-4 TRBV7-9 - TRBD1
TGTGCCAGCAGCTTAACGTCGGGCAACCAGGGCCATGGCTACACCTTC CASSLTSGNQGHGYTF TRBJ1-2 TRBV7-3 - -
TGCAGTGCTAGAAAGCAGGGCGCCGGGGAGCTGTTTTTT CSARKQGAGELFF TRBJ2-2 TRBV20-1 - -
TGTGCCAGCACCGGGACTAGCGGGAGCTCCCTCCGAGGGGAGACCCAGTACTTC CASTGTSGSSLRGETQYF TRBJ2-5 TRBV7-9 - TRBD2
TGTGCCACCAGTCTACAAGCCTCTGGAAACACCATATATTTT CATSLQASGNTIYF TRBJ1-3 TRBV15 - -